This T cell receptor (beta chain) was sequenced during a study of early T cells in non-severe SARS-CoV-2 infection. Broader study findings: CD4 and private specificities were missed by VDJdb matching, which favored anti-spike CD8 responses.

Trimming took off 0 bases at V and 3 bases at J, with 10 bases between the two ends. This CDR3 contains 16 residues. CDR1 SGHRS and CDR2 YFSETQ come from the germline V gene. Each CDR3 protein gets one entry after TCRdb re-called the 5' RACE reads with MiXCR. The table lists around 70,000 distinct CDR3 sequences, over 9% of them singletons, with roughly 3.9% in the top ten. This clonotype was picked up a small number of times. Its antigen is not known. The TCR was taken from an adult who was a healthcare worker with PCR-confirmed SARS-CoV-2 infection or an uninfected control (not recorded which). The rearrangement links TRBV5-1 to TRBJ1-6; the D gene is possibly TRBD1 (5 bases). Sample: whole blood. The CDR3 reads CASSLGDVGYNSPLHF. DNA of the CDR3: TGCGCCAGCAGCTTGGGGGACGTCGGCTATAATTCACCCCTCCACTTT.